The 32 T cell receptor beta chains in this list originate from one sample, sequenced in a study of blood T cell repertoires in COVID-19. Here immunoSEQ multiplex PCR was the method, and the copy in TCRdb shows in-frame clones only, minus some. The repertoire holds about 280,000 clones, with 82% as singletons. Source material: PBMCs or T cells enriched from blood (not recorded which). The source is a man aged 40-49 years who had been exposed to COVID-19.

This chain joins TRBV7-9 and TRBJ2-3; 13 nucleotides align to TRBD2. The CDR3 loop spans 15 amino acids. CDR1 is SEHNR and CDR2 is FQNEAQ in the germline V gene (reference sequence). The V gene end was trimmed by 5 bases and the J gene end by 4 bases; junction bases not matched to a gene: 3. The CDR3 spells CASSAGLAGADTQYF. The CDR3 coding sequence is TGTGCCAGCAGCGCAGGACTAGCGGGAGCAGATACGCAGTATTTT.

The V and J genes are TRBV27 and TRBJ2-7; 8 bases are shared with TRBD1. Trimming at V came to 1 base and at J to 6 bases, leaving 5 bases not matched to a gene. This CDR3 has 14 amino acids. Germline V lookup: CDR1 MNHEY, CDR2 SMNVEV (reference sequence). This CDR3 is CASSLLAGGIEQYF. The CDR3 DNA is TGTGCCAGCAGTTTATTAGCAGGGGGCATCGAGCAGTACTTC.

The V and J genes are TRBV5-1 and TRBJ2-7, with 13 bases aligning to TRBD2. In germline, CDR1 is SGHRS, CDR2 YFSETQ. This CDR3 contains 16 residues. J gave up 2 bases and V 4 bases, and 6 bases lay outside the gene matches. As DNA, the CDR3 is TGCGCCAGCAGCAAAGGGACTAGCGGGATCACCTACGAGCAGTACTTC. Protein sequence: CASSKGTSGITYEQYF.

The gene calls are TRBV4-1 and TRBJ1-1; unclear D gene. The ends were cut back, 0 bases at V and 7 bases at J, with 6 bases in the middle. The CDR3 length is 12 residues. Germline loops: CDR1 MGHRA, CDR2 YSYEKL. CDR3 protein: CASSQEIGEAFF. CDR3 nucleotide sequence: TGCGCCAGCAGCCAAGAAATCGGTGAAGCTTTCTTT.

This clone was seen a handful of times. The chain combines TRBV7-9 with TRBJ2-7, with D perhaps matching TRBD1 (6 bases). Between the trimmed V and J ends, which lost 5 bases and 2 bases, there was a span of 7 bases. Germline V gene sequence: CDR1 SEHNR, CDR2 FQNEAQ (reference sequence). The CDR3 contains 12 residues. The CDR3 loop is CASSQGTYEQYF. In DNA form, the CDR3 reads TGTGCCAGCAGCCAGGGGACCTACGAGCAGTACTTC. Based on the CDR3 plus reference TRBV7-9 and TRBJ2-7, the full variable domain is DTGVSQNPRHKITKRGQNVTFRCDPISEHNRLYWYRQTLGQGPEFLTYFQNEAQLEKSRLLSDRFSAERPKGSFSTLEIQRTEQGDSAMYLCASSQGTYEQYFGPGTRLTVT.

The chain joins TRBV7-3 to TRBJ2-1, with TRBD2 matching over 7 bases. The V gene's germline CDR1 is SGHTA and CDR2 FQGTGA. The CDR3 runs 16 residues. V shed 5 bases, J shed 8 bases, and the junction held 15 bases outside the gene matches. This CDR3 is CASSRTSAAAEYEQFF. The CDR3 DNA sequence: TGTGCCAGCAGCCGAACTAGCGCCGCCGCGGAGTATGAGCAGTTCTTC.

The genes are TRBV7-2 and TRBJ2-2; 8 bases fit TRBD1. The CDR3 length is 13 residues. The ends lost 4 bases at V and 10 bases at J; junction bases unmatched: 5. CDR1 SGHTA and CDR2 FQGNSA come from the germline V gene. DNA of the CDR3: TGTGCCAGCAGCTCCGGACAGGGTACGGAGCTGTTTTTT. It yields the protein CASSSGQGTELFF.

V and J are TRBV10-1 and TRBJ1-2; D is uncertain. Germline V CDR1 and CDR2: WNHNN, SYGVQD (reference sequence). V lost 4 bases, J lost 2 bases, and 8 bases lay in between. The CDR3 totals 13 residues. The DNA for the CDR3 is TGCGCCAGCAGTGGGAAAGCGAACTATGGCTACACCTTC. It specifies CASSGKANYGYTF.

The V gene is TRBV25-1, the J gene TRBJ2-3; TRBD1 might be the D (5 bases). Trimming removed 6 bases from V and 2 bases from J, with 12 bases in between. Germline V gene data show CDR1 as MGHDK and CDR2 as SYGVNS. This CDR3 region has 14 residues. The CDR3 here is CASSQGSATDTQYF. The DNA for the CDR3 is TGTGCCAGCAGCCAGGGTTCCGCCACAGATACGCAGTATTTT.

This clone was detected a few times. The chain carries TRBV5-1 and TRBJ1-5; 11 bases match TRBD1. V lost 0 bases to trimming and J lost 4 bases; unmatched junction nucleotides: 3. Germline V gene data show CDR1 as SGHRS and CDR2 as YFSETQ. This CDR3 region has 16 residues. The CDR3 nucleotides are TGCGCCAGCAGCTTGGGGACAGGGGGCCTAAATCAGCCCCAGCATTTT. Amino acids: CASSLGTGGLNQPQHF.

The chain combines TRBV28 with TRBJ2-1, with a weak D call TRBD2 (6 bases). Germline-derived CDR1 and CDR2 are MDHEN and SYDVKM. The CDR3 is 16 amino acids. Trimming removed 3 bases from V and 9 bases from J, with 21 bases in between. For the CDR3, the DNA is TGTGCCAGCAGTTTCTCGGGGCGGCGGGGCGGGTTTGAGCAGTTCTTC. This sequence encodes CASSFSGRRGGFEQFF. The complete variable domain, with remaining parts taken from reference TRBV28 and TRBJ2-1, reads DVKVTQSSRYLVKRTGEKVFLECVQDMDHENMFWYRQDPGLGLRLIYFSYDVKMKEKGDIPEGYSVSREKKERFSLILESASTNQTSMYLCASSFSGRRGGFEQFFGPGTRLTVL.

V and J are TRBV7-9 and TRBJ1-2; perhaps TRBD1 as D (5 bases). The V end was cut by 5 bases, the J end by 4 bases, with 17 bases between. The CDR3 contains 15 residues. From germline, CDR1 is SEHNR and CDR2 FQNEAQ (reference sequence). The CDR3 DNA reads TGTGCCAGCAGCCTCAGACAGTCTATTCTCTATGGCTACACCTTC. Protein product: CASSLRQSILYGYTF.

J is TRBJ1-2 and V is TRBV2; D gene unclear. V was clipped by 0 bases and J by 2 bases, with 16 bases between them. Germline V gives CDR1 SNHLY, CDR2 FYNNEI. The CDR3 is made up of 17 amino acids. The CDR3 DNA is TGTGCCAGCAGTGAAGCGCGTCCCCCGAGCGTAAACTATGGCTACACCTTC. This codes for CASSEARPPSVNYGYTF.

The chain links TRBV18 to TRBJ2-2; perhaps TRBD2 as D (6 bases). This CDR3 is 14 amino acids long. V gave up 3 bases and J gave up 4 bases, with 9 bases separating them. Germline V gene lookup returns CDR1 KGHSH and CDR2 LQKENI. The CDR3 sequence: CASSPSRGTGELFF. CDR3 nucleotides: TGTGCCAGCTCACCCTCGCGGGGCACCGGGGAGCTGTTTTTT.

V and J are TRBV5-4 and TRBJ1-2; TRBD1 might be the D (6 bases). V was trimmed by 3 bases and J by 4 bases, leaving 16 bases between them. The CDR3 sequence is 15 residues long. CDR1 and CDR2 (germline): SGHNT, YYREEE (reference sequence). The DNA of the CDR3 is TGTGCCAGCAGCTCTATCAGGGGAGCGCCCTATGGCTACACCTTC. Its translation is CASSSIRGAPYGYTF.

This clone has just a few counts. This rearrangement joins TRBV9 to TRBJ1-1, with D unclear. The V end lost 0 bases, the J end lost 1 base, and 7 bases lay between the germline ends. The CDR3 consists of 14 residues. Germline-derived CDR1 and CDR2 are SGDLS and YYNGEE. The CDR3 spells CASSVAPENTEAFF. CDR3 bases: TGTGCCAGCAGCGTAGCCCCAGAGAACACTGAAGCTTTCTTT.

A note on this clone: Within the sample, other DNA sequences also encode this same CDR3. The chain employs TRBV27 and TRBJ1-2; D is perhaps TRBD1 (5 bases). The CDR3 has 13 residues. Germline assignment: CDR1 MNHEY and CDR2 SMNVEV (reference sequence). Trimming took off 5 bases at V and 4 bases at J, with 11 bases between the two ends. The CDR3 reads CASSLGGSYGYTF. CDR3 sequence (DNA): TGTGCCAGCAGTCTCGGGGGGTCCTATGGCTACACCTTC.

The chain uses TRBV5-1 and TRBJ2-2; D is ambiguous. The CDR3 sequence is 15 residues long. The germline V and J ends were trimmed by 1 base and 2 bases, with 9 bases remaining between them. The germline CDR1 and CDR2 sequences are SGHRS and YFSETQ. CDR3 nucleotide sequence: TGCGCCAGCAGCTTGACACGCCACAACACCGGGGAGCTGTTTTTT. As protein: CASSLTRHNTGELFF.

The chain combines TRBV20-1 with TRBJ1-3; D not certain. Trimming took off 3 bases at V and 0 bases at J, with 6 bases between the two ends. The CDR3 runs 13 residues. Looked up from germline, CDR1 is DFQATT and CDR2 is SNEGSKA (reference sequence). CDR3 in amino acids: CSASPSSGNTIYF. In DNA, the CDR3 is TGCAGTGCTAGTCCCAGCTCTGGAAACACCATATATTTT.

This chain links TRBV5-4 with TRBJ1-1, with unresolved D. CDR3 length equals 12 residues. V dropped 2 bases and J dropped 2 bases, with 4 bases sitting between them. CDR1 SGHNT and CDR2 YYREEE come from the germline V gene (reference sequence). The CDR3 region is CASSFSNTEAFF. The CDR3 bases are TGTGCCAGCAGCTTTTCAAACACTGAAGCTTTCTTT.

The V gene is TRBV6-5, the J gene TRBJ2-3; D unresolved. The CDR3 runs to 14 residues. Germline CDR1 and CDR2: MNHEY and SVGAGI. V lost 6 bases and J lost 1, with 11 bases in between. CDR3: CASRPFAGTDTQYF. CDR3 bases: TGTGCCAGCAGACCCTTTGCGGGCACAGATACGCAGTATTTT.

The gene calls are TRBV5-8 and TRBJ2-6, with D perhaps TRBD1 (5 bases). There are 16 residues in the CDR3. In germline, CDR1 is SGHTS, CDR2 YDEGEE. Trimming removed 4 bases at V and 0 bases at J, with 11 bases between. CDR3 DNA sequence: TGTGCCAGCAGCCTTATACAGGTCTCTGGGGCCAACGTCCTGACTTTC. This encodes CASSLIQVSGANVLTF.

This clone was counted a single time. This chain uses TRBV12-3 or TRBV12-4 with TRBJ1-2; the D gene is possibly TRBD1 (5 bases). Trimming shortened V by 6 bases and J by 8 bases, and 16 bases separated the two germline ends. This CDR3 has 13 amino acids. The CDR3 protein is CASSLGGRMGYTF. CDR3 nucleotides: TGTGCCAGCAGCCTGGGGGGGAGAATGGGCTACACCTTC.

V and J are TRBV24-1 and TRBJ1-2; 7 bases align to TRBD1. Looked up from germline, CDR1 is KGHDR and CDR2 is SFDVKD. V was pared by 4 bases and J by 4 bases, with 11 bases of the junction left unmatched. The CDR3 totals 16 residues. The CDR3: CATSDRDREGAYGYTF. The DNA for the CDR3 is TGTGCCACCAGTGACCGTGACAGGGAAGGGGCCTATGGCTACACCTTC.

The chain carries TRBV3-1 (or the pseudogene TRBV3-2) and TRBJ1-3; D is uncertain. The germline gives CDR1 LGHDT, CDR2 YNNKEL (reference sequence). Trimming stripped 1 base from V and 4 bases from J, with 14 bases between. This CDR3 comprises 16 residues. The DNA of the CDR3 is TGTGCCAGCAGCCAAGTGGGCACCGCCGAGGGAAACACCATATATTTT. As protein: CASSQVGTAEGNTIYF.

The chain has TRBV5-6 and TRBJ2-5; no clear D gene. This CDR3 has 14 amino acids. V was clipped by 0 bases and J by 7 bases, with 13 bases between them. Per germline, CDR1 SGHDT and CDR2 YYEEEE. As DNA, the CDR3 is TGTGCCAGCAGCTTGGAGTCGGTCTCAAGGACCCAGTACTTC. This sequence encodes CASSLESVSRTQYF.

V and J are TRBV2 and TRBJ2-5, with a tentative D call TRBD2 (5 bases). Trimming shortened V by 7 bases and J by 5 bases, and 17 bases separated the two germline ends. This CDR3 has 14 residues. Germline V gene data show CDR1 as SNHLY and CDR2 as FYNNEI. This CDR3 is CASTFLVGEETQYF. Written as DNA, the CDR3 is TGTGCCAGCACCTTCTTAGTTGGGGAGGAGACCCAGTACTTC.

The chain joins TRBV30 to TRBJ1-6; the match to TRBD1 covers 9 bases. After removal of 3 bases from V and 10 bases from J, the junction contained 4 bases not matched to a gene. This CDR3 region has 13 residues. Germline values: CDR1 GTSNPN, CDR2 SVGIG (reference sequence). The CDR3 coding sequence is TGTGCCTGGAGCGGGACAGGGAACTCACCCCTCCACTTT. It yields the protein CAWSGTGNSPLHF.

The chain combines TRBV7-2 with TRBJ1-4; possibly TRBD1 for D (6 bases). Between the trimmed V and J ends, which lost 5 bases and 8 bases, there was a span of 9 bases. Germline CDR1 is SGHTA and CDR2 is FQGNSA. This CDR3 comprises 12 residues. CDR3 in amino acids: CASSLDREKLFF. In DNA, the CDR3 is TGTGCCAGCAGCCTCGACAGGGAAAAACTGTTTTTT.

The V gene is TRBV30, the J gene TRBJ2-3; tentatively, D is TRBD2 (6 bases). Trimming left V 0 bases short and J 4 bases short, with 14 bases between. Germline V gene data show CDR1 as GTSNPN and CDR2 as SVGIG (reference sequence). This CDR3 spans 15 amino acids. CDR3: CAWSVLGSSADTQYF. The CDR3 DNA reads TGTGCCTGGAGTGTACTCGGGAGTAGCGCAGATACGCAGTATTTT.

V usage is TRBV10-3 and J usage is TRBJ1-5; no firm D call. Germline CDR1 is ENHRY and CDR2 is SYGVKD. The CDR3 spans 16 residues. The V gene lost 6 bases and the J gene lost 1 base, with 16 bases spanning the gap. The CDR3 sequence is CAISTAKEVSNQPQHF. In nucleotides, the CDR3 is TGTGCCATCAGCACAGCAAAGGAGGTCAGCAATCAGCCCCAGCATTTT.

The chain links TRBV30 to TRBJ1-2; D gene uncertain. CDR3 length: 13 residues. Germline V gene lookup returns CDR1 GTSNPN and CDR2 SVGIG (reference sequence). V was shortened by 3 bases and J by 7 bases, with 15 bases between the two germline ends. CDR3 in amino acids: CAWSKDYLSGYTF. In DNA form, the CDR3 reads TGTGCCTGGAGCAAGGACTATCTATCTGGCTACACCTTC.